These 30 T cell receptor beta chains share one sample of origin, sequenced in a study of naive and memory T cell subsets (dated by TCRdb to between 2016 and 2019). The method behind the library was UMI-ligation and nested PCR. The instrument given in TCRdb is Illumina MiSeq. To cover both TRBC1 and TRBC2, the beta constant-region primer consisted of an equimolar mix of two oligonucleotides. Four rounds of PCR were used to amplify ligated cDNA, with nested alpha and beta constant-region primers being used together with the SP2 primer. The public reads were quality trimmed at Q25 with fastp and then assembled into clones with MiXCR by TCRdb, keeping productive beta chains. Merged by CDR3 protein, the rows form single entries marked with the most common genes and DNA. In all, the sample holds some 80,000 distinct CDR3 sequences, and 9% to 9.5% of those were seen once. The top ten clones comprise 1.2% of the sample.

The material sequenced was naive CD8+ T cells from blood. In the paper's terms, the cell subset or site label means: naive T cells, CD45RA high CD27+. These receptors all stem from a human donor in good health.

This clonotype was found many times. The chain uses TRBV7-9 and TRBJ2-2; D not resolved. The CDR3 runs 15 residues. V dropped 2 bases and J dropped 4 bases, with 11 bases sitting between them. Germline assignment: CDR1 SEHNR and CDR2 FQNEAQ (reference sequence). CDR3 in amino acids: CASSLLPTTTGELFF. CDR3 nucleotide sequence: TGTGCCAGCAGCTTATTACCGACGACCACCGGGGAGCTGTTTTTT.

This clonotype was picked up a small number of times. This chain links TRBV2 with TRBJ1-1; D perhaps matches TRBD1 (5 bases). Trimming removed 5 bases at V and 1 base at J, with 11 bases between. CDR3 length equals 14 residues. The germline V gene has CDR1 SNHLY and CDR2 FYNNEI. The CDR3 coding sequence is TGTGCCAGCAGTTTCAGGGTCCCGAACACTGAAGCTTTCTTT. Translating it yields CASSFRVPNTEAFF. The entire variable domain, with the rest obtained from reference TRBV2 and TRBJ1-1, is as follows: EPEVTQTPSHQVTQMGQEVILRCVPISNHLYFYWYRQILGQKVEFLVSFYNNEISEKSEIFDDQFSVERPDGSNFTLKIRSTKLEDSAMYFCASSFRVPNTEAFFGQGTRLTVV.

The CDR3 spells CAIPRGYYSPLHF. The CDR3, as DNA: TGTGCCATCCCGAGGGGGTACTATTCACCCCTCCACTTT. V usage is TRBV21-1 and J usage is TRBJ1-6; the table's D call, TRBD1, has no DNA check behind it. TRBV21-1 is flagged as a pseudogene. The CDR3 sequence is 13 residues long.

This chain joins TRBV6-1 and TRBJ2-7, with 11 bases fitting TRBD1. Per the germline V gene, CDR1 is MNHNS and CDR2 is SASEGT. V trimming: 5 bases; J trimming: 3 bases; junction bases outside the gene matches: 12. The CDR3 is 17 amino acids. Here the CDR3 DNA reads TGTGCCAGCAGTATCCGGGCCGGGACAGGGGGGATCTACGAGCAGTACTTC. Translated, it gives CASSIRAGTGGIYEQYF.

In its sample, this clonotype was seen many times. The chain carries TRBV7-9 and TRBJ2-1, with 7 bases matching TRBD2. CDR1 is SEHNR and CDR2 is FQNEAQ in the germline V gene (reference sequence). The trim removed 6 bases at V and 4 bases at J, leaving 6 bases unmatched. There are 14 residues in the CDR3. CDR3 amino acids: CASRLASGYNEQFF. CDR3 bases: TGTGCCAGCAGGTTGGCTAGCGGATACAATGAGCAGTTCTTC.

In its sample, this clonotype was seen a few times. The chain links TRBV6-2 or TRBV6-3 to TRBJ1-1; maybe TRBD1 (6 bases). The CDR3 runs 16 residues. CDR1 and CDR2 (germline): MNHEY, SVGEGT. Trimming removed 7 bases at V and 4 bases at J, with 22 bases between. The CDR3 spells CASTGRQGRKATEAFF. As DNA, the CDR3 is TGTGCCAGCACCGGAAGGCAGGGGCGGAAGGCCACTGAAGCTTTCTTT.

This clonotype appeared a few times. The chain employs TRBV4-2 and TRBJ1-4; D not resolved. Trimming removed 0 bases from V and 1 base from J, with 9 bases in between. CDR1 is LGHNA and CDR2 is YNFKEQ in the germline V gene. The CDR3 is made up of 16 amino acids. CDR3 protein: CASSQDRQKTNEKLFF. CDR3 nucleotide sequence: TGTGCCAGCAGCCAAGATCGGCAGAAAACTAATGAAAAACTGTTTTTT.

This clonotype was counted many times. The J gene is TRBJ2-7, the V gene TRBV11-1; no reliable D call. V lost 5 bases and J lost 3, with 17 bases in between. The V gene's germline CDR1 is SGHAT and CDR2 FQDESV (reference sequence). The CDR3 is made up of 15 amino acids. The CDR3 DNA sequence: TGTGCCAGCAGCCCAGGCCGAGAGGCTTACTACGAGCAGTACTTC. Translating it yields CASSPGREAYYEQYF.

This clonotype came up many times. This rearrangement joins TRBV27 to TRBJ2-5, with D maybe TRBD1 (5 bases). The CDR3 runs 14 residues. The V and J ends lost 6 bases and 6 bases respectively, with 17 bases between them. Germline values: CDR1 MNHEY, CDR2 SMNVEV (reference sequence). Here the CDR3 reads CASSPQQVEQTQYF. The CDR3 DNA follows: TGTGCCAGCAGCCCTCAACAGGTCGAGCAGACCCAGTACTTC.

This clonotype was counted many times. The chain links TRBV29-1 to TRBJ1-1; maybe TRBD1 (6 bases). Trimming removed 5 bases from V and 2 bases from J, with 9 bases in between. Germline V gives CDR1 SQVTM, CDR2 ANQGSEA. This CDR3 contains 12 residues. The CDR3 loop is CSVWGQNTEAFF. CDR3 nucleotides: TGCAGCGTTTGGGGACAAAACACTGAAGCTTTCTTT.

A few counts support this clonotype. The chain couples TRBV3-1 to TRBJ2-5, with 10 positions matching TRBD2. This CDR3 comprises 17 residues. Germline V gene data show CDR1 as LGHDT and CDR2 as YNNKEL (reference sequence). The V segment lost 1 base and the J segment 0 bases; nucleotides outside the gene matches: 5. The CDR3 region is CASSQGGTSGDQETQYF. CDR3 nucleotide sequence: TGTGCCAGCAGCCAAGGAGGAACTAGCGGGGACCAAGAGACCCAGTACTTC.

This clonotype was picked up a small number of times. This chain links TRBV7-8 with TRBJ1-3, with D possibly being TRBD1 (5 bases). CDR3 length: 15 residues. V gave up 9 bases and J gave up 0 bases, with 15 bases separating them. Germline CDR1 and CDR2: SGHVS and FQNEAQ. CDR3 nucleotide sequence: TGTGCCAGTTCGTTTACAGGTGACTCTGGAAACACCATATATTTT. Encoded protein: CASSFTGDSGNTIYF.

This clonotype was detected only a few times. The chain combines TRBV19 with TRBJ1-2; 8 bases map to TRBD1. Per the germline V gene, CDR1 is LNHDA and CDR2 is SQIVND (reference sequence). The CDR3 has 12 residues. The V gene end was trimmed by 6 bases and the J gene end by 5 bases; junction bases not matched to a gene: 2. CDR3 bases: TGTGCCAGTAGCGGGACAGGATATGGCTACACCTTC. It yields the protein CASSGTGYGYTF.

This clonotype has a count of ten or more. The gene calls are TRBV29-1 and TRBJ2-7, with a weak D call TRBD2 (5 bases). This CDR3 region has 12 residues. CDR1 is SQVTM, CDR2 ANQGSEA, per germline. Trimming took off 4 bases at V and 4 bases at J, with 11 bases between the two ends. CDR3: CSVVFSGYEQYF. In DNA, the CDR3 is TGCAGCGTTGTATTCAGCGGTTACGAGCAGTACTTC.

This clonotype has more than one count but fewer than ten. CDR3 region: CASSSGNEQFF. CDR3 DNA sequence: TGTGCCAGCAGCTCTGGGAATGAGCAGTTCTTC. V usage is TRBV11-1 and J usage is TRBJ2-1; D is unresolved. V was cut by 4 bases and J by 7 bases, with 5 bases left in between. The length of the CDR3 is 11 residues. CDR1 and CDR2 from the germline V gene are SGHAT and FQDESV (reference sequence). The entire variable domain, with the rest obtained from reference TRBV11-1 and TRBJ2-1, is as follows: EAEVAQSPRYKITEKSQAVAFWCDPISGHATLYWYRQILGQGPELLVQFQDESVVDDSQLPKDRFSAERLKGVDSTLKIQPAELGDSAMYLCASSSGNEQFFGPGTRLTVL.

This clonotype has ten or more counts. This rearrangement joins TRBV3-1 to TRBJ1-1; no firm D call. The CDR3 is 18 residues long. V was pared by 0 bases and J by 0 bases, with 17 bases between. The germline gives CDR1 LGHDT, CDR2 YNNKEL (reference sequence). The CDR3 sequence: CASSQDSASYLMNTEAFF. CDR3 DNA: TGTGCCAGCAGCCAAGATTCGGCGTCGTACCTCATGAACACTGAAGCTTTCTTT.

This clonotype was seen ten or more times. The V and J genes are TRBV5-5 and TRBJ2-1; D might be TRBD2 (7 bases). CDR1 and CDR2 from the germline V gene are SGHKS and YYEKEE (reference sequence). CDR3 size: 13 residues. Trimming took off 9 bases at V and 3 bases at J, with 13 bases between the two ends. The CDR3 coding sequence is TGTGCCACGGAGGGGGAGGGCTACAATGAGCAGTTCTTC. It is translated as CATEGEGYNEQFF.

This clonotype was counted ten times or more. This sequence joins TRBV12-3 or TRBV12-4 and TRBJ1-1; D remains unclear. V was pared by 4 bases and J by 6 bases, with 9 bases between. CDR3 length equals 12 residues. CDR3 in DNA: TGTGCCAGCAGTTCCGGACGGTCTGAAGCTTTCTTT. It yields the protein CASSSGRSEAFF.

This clonotype appeared many times. The chain couples TRBV20-1 to TRBJ2-5; D perhaps matches TRBD1 (5 bases). Germline assignment: CDR1 DFQATT and CDR2 SNEGSKA (reference sequence). V lost 1 base and J 4 bases, leaving 13 bases between the germline ends. CDR3 length equals 14 residues. The CDR3 nucleotides read TGCAGTGCTAGAGGGCAGGGTGGCTCAGAGACCCAGTACTTC. Translation: CSARGQGGSETQYF.

The V call is TRBV12-3 or TRBV12-4, the J call TRBJ2-7; perhaps TRBD1 as D (6 bases). V was shortened by 7 bases and J by 7 bases, with 14 bases between the two germline ends. The CDR3 contains 12 residues. CDR3 DNA: TGTGCCAGCATGGCAGGGGATCATGAGCAGTACTTC. As protein: CASMAGDHEQYF.

This chain connects TRBV10-3 to TRBJ2-7; D is undetermined. The CDR3 is 13 amino acids. V gave up 10 bases and J gave up 0 bases, with 13 bases separating them. Germline CDR1 is ENHRY and CDR2 is SYGVKD. The CDR3 DNA follows: TGTGCCACATACAGCACGAACTCCTACGAGCAGTACTTC. The encoded protein is CATYSTNSYEQYF.

This clonotype showed up many times. This chain joins TRBV15 and TRBJ2-5, with 8 nucleotides matching TRBD2. The trim removed 4 bases at V and 5 bases at J, leaving 12 bases unmatched. CDR1 LNHNV and CDR2 YYDKDF come from the germline V gene (reference sequence). The CDR3 extends over 16 amino acids. The CDR3 DNA sequence: TGTGCCACCAGCATCTCCTCGGGAGGGAAGGGGGAGACCCAGTACTTC. Its protein product is CATSISSGGKGETQYF.

The chain is built from TRBV10-3 and TRBJ1-6, with D perhaps matching TRBD1 (6 bases). V was pared by 7 bases and J by 7 bases, with 14 bases between. Looked up from germline, CDR1 is ENHRY and CDR2 is SYGVKD. This CDR3 has 14 residues. CDR3 DNA: TGTGCCATCACCGATGGACAGCTAAATTCACCCCTCCACTTT. This sequence encodes CAITDGQLNSPLHF.

The rearrangement links TRBV4-1 to TRBJ1-5, with D unresolved. The germline CDR1 and CDR2 sequences are MGHRA and YSYEKL. The CDR3 has 15 amino acids. The V end lost 2 bases, the J end lost 0 bases, and 8 bases lay between the germline ends. The CDR3 spells CASSQLPNSNQPQHF. The CDR3 region has the DNA TGCGCCAGCAGCCAACTTCCTAATAGCAATCAGCCCCAGCATTTT.

In this sample, this clonotype turned up many times. The chain couples TRBV10-3 to TRBJ1-2, with D perhaps TRBD1 (5 bases). V was clipped by 8 bases and J by 7 bases, with 11 bases between them. CDR3 length: 11 residues. Germline lookup yields CDR1 ENHRY and CDR2 SYGVKD. This CDR3 reads CAIQGQRGYTF. The DNA of the CDR3 is TGTGCCATCCAGGGCCAACGTGGCTACACCTTC.

The CDR3 DNA sequence: TGTGCCAGCAGCCAGGACAACTACAATGAGCAGTTCTTC. This encodes CASSQDNYNEQFF. The rearrangement joins TRBV3-1 to TRBJ2-1, with D possibly TRBD1 on 5 matching bases. Germline V gene data show CDR1 as LGHDT and CDR2 as YNNKEL (reference sequence). V was trimmed by 3 bases and J by 3 bases, leaving 6 bases between them. The CDR3 runs 13 residues.

This clonotype appeared many times. The CDR3 region has the DNA TGTGCCAGCAGTTATGGGCCCACAGATACGCAGTATTTT. It translates to CASSYGPTDTQYF. The J gene is TRBJ2-3, the V gene TRBV6-2 or TRBV6-3; D remains ambiguous. The CDR3 loop spans 13 amino acids. V shed 3 bases and J shed 2 bases, with 6 bases lying between them. Germline CDR1 and CDR2: MNHEY and SVGEGT.

This clonotype was counted a few times. V usage is TRBV5-1 and J usage is TRBJ2-2, with 8 bases matching TRBD1. Losses at the gene ends were 3 bases for V and 4 bases for J; bases not matched to a gene: 14. From germline, CDR1 is SGHRS and CDR2 YFSETQ. The CDR3 covers 18 residues. The CDR3 loop reads CASSSVYRTGTSTGELFF. The CDR3 DNA reads TGCGCCAGCAGCTCCGTATACCGGACAGGGACGAGCACCGGGGAGCTGTTTTTT.

A few counts support this clonotype. The V and J genes are TRBV6-2 or TRBV6-3 and TRBJ2-2; 15 bases agree with TRBD2. This CDR3 contains 20 residues. Germline V CDR1 and CDR2: MNHEY, SVGEGT. The ends lost 7 bases at V and 7 bases at J; junction bases unmatched: 19. The CDR3 protein is CASTHTGTSGRTIRGGELFF. CDR3 coding DNA: TGTGCCAGCACTCACACCGGGACTAGCGGGAGGACGATCCGAGGCGGGGAGCTGTTTTTT.

This clonotype was detected a few times. The rearrangement joins TRBV7-9 to TRBJ1-2; no clear D gene. V lost 5 bases, J lost 1 base, and 14 bases lay in between. The CDR3 spans 15 residues. Germline loops: CDR1 SEHNR, CDR2 FQNEAQ (reference sequence). CDR3 nucleotide sequence: TGTGCCAGCAGCCATGAAAACGGAATTAACTATGGCTACACCTTC. As protein: CASSHENGINYGYTF. Complete variable domain (other parts from reference TRBV7-9 and TRBJ1-2): DTGVSQNPRHKITKRGQNVTFRCDPISEHNRLYWYRQTLGQGPEFLTYFQNEAQLEKSRLLSDRFSAERPKGSFSTLEIQRTEQGDSAMYLCASSHENGINYGYTFGSGTRLTVV.